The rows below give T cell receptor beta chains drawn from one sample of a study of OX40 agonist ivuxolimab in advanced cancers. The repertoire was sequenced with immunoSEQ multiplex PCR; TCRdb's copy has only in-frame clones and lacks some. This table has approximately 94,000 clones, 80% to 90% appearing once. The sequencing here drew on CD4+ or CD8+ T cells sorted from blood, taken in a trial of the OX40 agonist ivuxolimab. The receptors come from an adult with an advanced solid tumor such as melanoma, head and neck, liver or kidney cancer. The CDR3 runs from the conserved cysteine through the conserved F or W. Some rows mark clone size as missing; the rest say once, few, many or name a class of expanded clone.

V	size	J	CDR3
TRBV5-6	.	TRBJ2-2	CASSTVQGSTGELFF
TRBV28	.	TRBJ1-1	CASSSPKGMNTEAFF
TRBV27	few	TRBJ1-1	CASSLLGGRGEAFF
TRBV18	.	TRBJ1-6	CASSPPTGQGNSPLHF
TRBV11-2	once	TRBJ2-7	CASSLVLRAGSSYEQYF
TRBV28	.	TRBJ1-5	CASSGGSQPQHF
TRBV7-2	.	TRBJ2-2	CASAPGQGYGELFF
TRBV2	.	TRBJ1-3	CASNLGGGNTIYF
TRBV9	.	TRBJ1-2	CASKRDYGYTF
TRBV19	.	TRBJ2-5	CASSQEDRAIGGTQYF
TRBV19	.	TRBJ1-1	CASSGRLNTEAFF
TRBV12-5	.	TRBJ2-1	CASGSWTGKFTNEQFF
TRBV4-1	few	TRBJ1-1	CASSTFSGEAFF
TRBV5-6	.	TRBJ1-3	CASSSQGSGNTIYF
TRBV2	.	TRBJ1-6	CASSLRGGGNSPLHF
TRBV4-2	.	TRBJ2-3	CASSSRGGRTDTQYF
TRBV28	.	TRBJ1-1	CASSFSGRSENTEAFF
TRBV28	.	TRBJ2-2	CASGRAFNTGELFF
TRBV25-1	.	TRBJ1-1	CASSGEIIGEAFF
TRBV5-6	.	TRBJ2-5	CASSLGQGAQETQYF
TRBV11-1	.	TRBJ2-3	CASSLEWGTDTQYF
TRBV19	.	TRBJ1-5	CASSIGQVDQPQHF
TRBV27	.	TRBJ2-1	CASRGFSSNEQFF
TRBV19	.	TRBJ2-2	CASTRGGLTNTGELFF
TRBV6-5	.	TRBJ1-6	CATTGGVSAPLHF
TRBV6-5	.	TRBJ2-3	CASSYRQAGTDTQYF
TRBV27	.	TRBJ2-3	CASSSKRGMRTDTQYF
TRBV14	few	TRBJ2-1	CASSQERGGGPFNEQFF
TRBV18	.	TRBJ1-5	CASSPDGLSNQPQHF
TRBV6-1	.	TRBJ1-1	CASSVGGLGEGEAFF
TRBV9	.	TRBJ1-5	CASSAGGQGPGPQHF
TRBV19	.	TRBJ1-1	CASSRDRDLLGTEAFF
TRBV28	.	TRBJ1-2	CASSRGFGYGYTF
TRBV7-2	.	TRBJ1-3	CASTEWAVGNTIYF
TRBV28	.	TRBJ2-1	CASDPRGAGDNEQFF
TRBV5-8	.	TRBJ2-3	CASSLSWTGYTDTQYF
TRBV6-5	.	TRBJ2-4	CASSSLGHIQYF
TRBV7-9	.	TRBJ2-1	CASSLGPGQGGNEQFF
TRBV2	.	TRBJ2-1	CASIKGAKNNNEQFF
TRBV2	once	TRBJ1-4	CASTETGQSEKLFF
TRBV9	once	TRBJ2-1	CASSVAIYNEQFF
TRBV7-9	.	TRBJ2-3	CASSPGGGGADTQYF
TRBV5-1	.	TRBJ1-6	CASSLEGPKASPLHF
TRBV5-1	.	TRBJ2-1	CASSSPERQVISYNEQFF
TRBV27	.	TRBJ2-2	CASSFQRGYTGELFF
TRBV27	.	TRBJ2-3	CASKETSELGTDTQYF
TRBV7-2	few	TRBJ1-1	CASSFLHDTNTEAFF
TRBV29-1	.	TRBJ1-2	CSVTSTNYGYTF
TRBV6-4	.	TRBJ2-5	CASSDSTGGTQYF
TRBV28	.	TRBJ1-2	CASSLDGLVGGYTF
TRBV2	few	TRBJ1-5	CASSGGQPQHF
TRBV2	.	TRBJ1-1	CASSSTGGGGTEAFF
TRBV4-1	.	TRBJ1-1	CASSGRTVNTEAFF
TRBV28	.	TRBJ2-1	CASSLTDPLVGNEQFF
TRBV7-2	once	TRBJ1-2	CASSFGTGGADGYGYTF
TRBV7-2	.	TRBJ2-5	CASSSQQETQYF
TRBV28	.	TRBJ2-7	CASKMQRRYEQYF
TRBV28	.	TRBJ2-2	CASNIPRRDSGELFF
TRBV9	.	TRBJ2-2	CASSVGSSVGELFF